What follows is one T cell receptor beta chain and its context. Its antigen is unknown. Base qualities were left out, and no much larger clone turns up one base away. The germline V and J ends show losses of 6 bases and 0 bases respectively, and no gene match explains 15 bases of the junction. The CDR3 goes from the cysteine to the phenylalanine over 18 residues. Of all the DNA, just the CDR3 is kept, 54 bases in frame from base 1. CDR1 is given as MNHEY and CDR2 as SMNVEV, both from the germline V gene (reference sequence). The sample originates from a study of shared T cell receptors in the human thymus (dated by TCRdb to about 2021). Regarding the study in general: The study examined how the human thymus generates shared, self-reactive T-cell receptor alpha chains.

The method behind the library was the immunoSEQ multiplex PCR assay. TCRdb re-hosts the immuneACCESS table, in-frame sequences only. Its copies lack some clones; in the studies checked, an unresolved V gene accounts for under half of them, and the cause for the rest is not known. The sample data list more than 550,000 clones, and approximately 89% of these were observed just once. The ten largest clones capture about 0.0094% of the sample. The same specimen was also included in a second study, on human thymus T cells. From that second study: Immunologically healthy infants undergoing open corrective cardiac surgery for congenital heart defects in Finland were used as donors. The thymus tissue came from surgical resects taken out during corrective cardiac surgery. Usage of V and J gene segments appeared to be biased in both the thymic and the peripheral blood repertoires. According to the related research, thymic TCR repertoires were highly overlapping among unrelated individuals. The study used roughly 8 infant thymus samples plus four related peripheral blood samples to characterize TCR alpha and beta repertoires. The infant donors were about 7 to 244 days old, and the cohort included roughly six males and a couple of females. Thymocytes were freed from the tissue by mechanical means and kept at -70 degrees C as pellets of roughly 10-32 million cells. A QIAsymphony instrument was used to extract genomic DNA from frozen cell pellets. The immunoSEQ multiplex PCR assay was used to amplify the TCRB and TCRAD loci from a standardized amount of quality-controlled genomic DNA. The amplicons spanned the V(D)J region and were long enough to cover the CDR3 and allow V and J genes to be identified. The amplicons were sequenced on an Illumina platform via the commercial immunoSEQ service. Corrections for primer bias and sequencing errors followed previously described methods, while TCRAD and TCRB definitions were based on the IMGT database. Analysis of the repertoires was done with immunoSEQ Analyzer 3.0 and VDJTools and included basic statistics, V/J segment usage, diversity estimates, rarefaction and pairwise overlap. Chao1, ChaoE, Efron-Thisted, Shannon and inverse Simpson indices were used to estimate diversity, which was also estimated on datasets down-sampled to the smallest sample. Repertoire overlap was assessed by strict matching of CDR3 nucleotide sequence, V gene and J gene, and clustering was done by Jaccard-based multidimensional scaling. On average, thymus samples gave 750,000 to 950,000 unique TCRB clonotypes, whereas blood samples gave about 84,000.

This receptor was identified in a boy under three years old with a congenital heart defect. Donor details come from another sample of the same person, matched by shared clones. Sequencing was performed on thymocytes. The chain links TRBV27 with TRBJ2-7; 9 of the junction bases match TRBD1. The CDR3 reads CASSEDRGGPSSSYEQYF. At the DNA level, the sequence is TGTGCCAGCAGCGAGGACAGGGGAGGGCCTTCGAGCTCCTACGAGCAGTACTTC.